This entry features one T cell receptor beta chain sequence. Its specificity is unknown. Following autologous stem cell transplantation, relapse occurred in every patient, and exposure to brentuximab vedotin varied. This sample stems from a study of PD-1 blockade in classical Hodgkin lymphoma. Study-wide findings and caveats: Baseline diversity in complete responders resembled that of newly diagnosed patients. The study found that TCR diversity rose significantly by C4D1 in CD4+ but not CD8+ cells.

Generated by immunoSEQ multiplex PCR, the TCRdb table keeps only in-frame clones and is missing some. The data hold 25,000 to 35,000 clones, with roughly 70% observed a single time. This TCR came from a human donor with classical Hodgkin lymphoma. This material consisted of peripheral blood mononuclear cells (PBMCs), taken before the second cycle of nivolumab.

The CDR3 DNA follows: TGTGCCACCCGGGACACGACCTACGAGCAGTACTTC. Its protein is CATRDTTYEQYF. The chain carries TRBV7-3 and TRBJ2-7, with D perhaps matching TRBD1 (6 bases). Between the trimmed V and J ends, which lost 10 bases and 2 bases, there was a span of 12 bases. This CDR3 is built from 12 residues. Germline assignment: CDR1 SGHTA and CDR2 FQGTGA.